The 21 T cell receptor beta chains below all came from one sample that was sequenced in a study of follicular helper T cells after annual influenza vaccination. The data were produced by immunoSEQ multiplex PCR, yet TCRdb's version contains in-frame clones alone and is incomplete. Found here are several thousand clones, 75% to 90% of them singletons; the top ten hold less than 2%. The sample's time point: 2014-2015 season, 7 days after vaccination. This specimen consisted of CXCR5+ CD38- circulating T follicular helper cells from blood, obtained 7 days after influenza vaccination. Specified subset: circulating Tfh, non-naive CD4+CXCR5+PD-1+ (ICOS+CD38+ or ICOS-CD38-). These receptors originate from an adult who received the influenza vaccine.

This chain uses TRBV7-6 with TRBJ2-3; D unresolved. Trimming shortened V by 4 bases and J by 4 bases, and 6 bases separated the two germline ends. The CDR3 length is 12 residues. CDR1 and CDR2 (germline): SGHVS, FNYEAQ. In nucleotides, the CDR3 is TGTGCCAGCAGCTCAGGAGCAGATACGCAGTATTTT. Protein sequence: CASSSGADTQYF.

A word on this clone: Other DNA variants within this sample encode the same CDR3. The V and J genes are TRBV7-9 and TRBJ1-1; D remains unclear. The V gene lost 2 bases and the J gene lost 3 bases, with 4 bases spanning the gap. The CDR3 contains 12 residues. Germline V gene lookup returns CDR1 SEHNR and CDR2 FQNEAQ (reference sequence). The DNA of the CDR3 is TGTGCCAGCAGCTTAAGCCACACTGAAGCTTTCTTT. Amino acid sequence: CASSLSHTEAFF.

This chain joins TRBV19 and TRBJ2-3, with a weak D call TRBD2 (7 bases). Germline assignment: CDR1 LNHDA and CDR2 SQIVND (reference sequence). The CDR3 has 16 amino acids. V was trimmed by 4 bases and J by 5 bases, leaving 19 bases between them. DNA for the CDR3: TGTGCCAGTAGTACACCCCTGGGGGGGGCCTTAGATACGCAGTATTTT. Its translation: CASSTPLGGALDTQYF.

The V call is TRBV5-8, the J call TRBJ2-1, with D possibly TRBD2 on 6 matching bases. V lost 4 bases, J lost 6 bases, and 11 bases lay in between. The CDR3 is made up of 13 amino acids. From germline, CDR1 is SGHTS and CDR2 YDEGEE. CDR3 in DNA: TGTGCCAGCAGCGCGGCGGGGCTCAATGAGCAGTTCTTC. This sequence encodes CASSAAGLNEQFF.

The gene calls are TRBV6-1 and TRBJ2-4; D is possibly TRBD2 (6 bases). The V end lost 3 bases, the J end lost 0 bases, and 9 bases lay between the germline ends. Germline values: CDR1 MNHNS, CDR2 SASEGT. The CDR3 loop spans 15 amino acids. CDR3 sequence: CASSDQGLAKNIQYF. CDR3 DNA: TGTGCCAGCAGTGACCAGGGACTAGCCAAAAACATTCAGTACTTC.

This sequence joins TRBV28 and TRBJ2-5, with a tentative D call TRBD2 (6 bases). Germline CDR1 and CDR2: MDHEN and SYDVKM. The ends were cut back, 6 bases at V and 4 bases at J, with 18 bases in the middle. This CDR3 comprises 15 residues. The DNA for the CDR3 is TGTGCCAGCAGAAGGGGCGGGCTAGCGAGAGAGACCCAGTACTTC. Protein product: CASRRGGLARETQYF.

The V gene is TRBV2, the J gene TRBJ2-5; 8 nucleotides agree with TRBD1. The CDR3 contains 16 residues. Germline CDR1 and CDR2: SNHLY and FYNNEI. Trimming at V came to 5 bases and at J to 4 bases, leaving 12 bases not matched to a gene. DNA for the CDR3: TGTGCCAGCAGTAGGGACAGGATAGGGTTGGCAGAGACCCAGTACTTC. This codes for CASSRDRIGLAETQYF.

CDR3 protein: CASSPRRAGAAFF. CDR3 sequence (DNA): TGTGCCAGCAGCCCCCGCCGGGCAGGGGCAGCTTTCTTT. The chain uses TRBV11-2 and TRBJ1-1, with a possible D match to TRBD1 (6 bases). This CDR3 is built from 13 residues. In germline, CDR1 is SGHAT, CDR2 FQNNGV. The V and J ends lost 5 bases and 10 bases respectively, with 17 bases between them.

The chain employs TRBV7-2 and TRBJ1-5; D remains unclear. Germline V gene data show CDR1 as SGHTA and CDR2 as FQGNSA. Trimming shortened V by 5 bases and J by 5 bases, and 10 bases separated the two germline ends. CDR3 length: 13 amino acids. The CDR3 nucleotides read TGTGCCAGCAGCGGGGAGAGGGATCAGCCCCAGCATTTT. The encoded protein is CASSGERDQPQHF.

The chain links TRBV7-2 to TRBJ1-5; D remains unclear. Germline CDR1 is SGHTA and CDR2 is FQGNSA. The length of the CDR3 is 13 residues. V was clipped by 5 bases and J by 1 base, with 6 bases between them. CDR3 sequence (DNA): TGTGCCAGCAGCCCCGGGAGCAATCAGCCCCAGCATTTT. Amino acid sequence: CASSPGSNQPQHF.

The V and J genes are TRBV11-2 and TRBJ1-1, with 7 bases lining up with TRBD1. The V gene end was trimmed by 4 bases and the J gene end by 2 bases; junction bases not matched to a gene: 4. The germline V gene encodes CDR1 SGHAT and CDR2 FQNNGV. The CDR3 covers 14 residues. The CDR3 DNA reads TGTGCCAGCAGCTGGAACAGGGGAAACACTGAAGCTTTCTTT. This translates into CASSWNRGNTEAFF.

The V gene is TRBV6-6, the J gene TRBJ1-6; TRBD1 might be the D (6 bases). Per germline, CDR1 MNHNY and CDR2 SVGAGI (reference sequence). Trimming took 6 bases from V and 8 from J, leaving 17 bases between them. The CDR3 runs to 15 residues. CDR3 in DNA: TGTGCCAGCAGCCCATTGACAGGACTGGATTCACCCCTCCACTTT. It yields the protein CASSPLTGLDSPLHF.

The chain employs TRBV7-9 and TRBJ1-6; D gene ambiguous. This CDR3 spans 14 amino acids. V lost 1 base and J lost 7, with 8 bases in between. Germline V gene data show CDR1 as SEHNR and CDR2 as FQNEAQ (reference sequence). CDR3 coding DNA: TGTGCCAGCAGCTTAGGCGGGGAAAATTCACCCCTCCACTTT. Its translation: CASSLGGENSPLHF.

The chain is built from TRBV7-3 and TRBJ2-6; 9 bases are shared with TRBD1. The V and J ends lost 5 bases and 0 bases, in that order; junction bases with no gene match: 5. The CDR3 runs 17 residues. Germline loops: CDR1 SGHTA, CDR2 FQGTGA. The DNA for the CDR3 is TGTGCCAGCAGCGCCCCGGGACAGGGCTCTGGGGCCAACGTCCTGACTTTC. Translation: CASSAPGQGSGANVLTF.

The chain employs TRBV6-5 and TRBJ2-1; D possibly corresponds to TRBD2 (5 bases). V dropped 0 bases and J dropped 7 bases, with 13 bases sitting between them. CDR3 size: 15 residues. Germline CDR1 reads MNHEY; CDR2 reads SVGAGI. The CDR3 nucleotides read TGTGCCAGCAGTTACTCCCGCGGGTCTGGAAATGAGCAGTTCTTC. Translating it yields CASSYSRGSGNEQFF.

CDR3 bases: TGTGCCAGCTCACCTCCCGAAAGGGTTACAGATACGCAGTATTTT. Amino acid sequence: CASSPPERVTDTQYF. The V gene is TRBV18, the J gene TRBJ2-3; D is uncertain. Germline CDR1 and CDR2: KGHSH and LQKENI. This CDR3 is built from 15 residues. V was shortened by 3 bases and J by 3 bases, with 13 bases between the two germline ends. The full variable domain, with the rest looked up from reference TRBV18 and TRBJ2-3, is NAGVMQNPRHLVRRRGQEARLRCSPMKGHSHVYWYRQLPEEGLKFMVYLQKENIIDESGMPKERFSAEFPKEGPSILRIQQVVRGDSAAYFCASSPPERVTDTQYFGPGTRLTVL.

This clone has only a few counts. This chain links TRBV14 with TRBJ2-7; 8 bases map to TRBD2. Germline-derived CDR1 and CDR2 are SGHDN and FVKESK. Losses at the gene ends were 1 base for V and 6 bases for J; bases not matched to a gene: 8. The CDR3 contains 15 residues. Here the CDR3 reads CASSQVRTGGSEQYF. DNA for the CDR3: TGTGCCAGCAGCCAAGTGCGTACGGGGGGGTCCGAGCAGTACTTC.

The rearrangement links TRBV15 to TRBJ2-1; D remains unclear. This CDR3 region has 12 residues. Germline V lookup: CDR1 LNHNV, CDR2 YYDKDF (reference sequence). Between the trimmed V and J ends, which lost 5 bases and 3 bases, there was a span of 5 bases. In DNA form, the CDR3 reads TGTGCCACCAGCGCAAGCTACAATGAGCAGTTCTTC. Translating it yields CATSASYNEQFF.

V usage is TRBV29-1 and J usage is TRBJ2-3; TRBD2 aligns across 12 bases. This CDR3 is built from 15 residues. Germline lookup yields CDR1 SQVTM and CDR2 ANQGSEA. Trimming cost V 0 bases and J 6 bases; bases outside gene matches: 4. CDR3 nucleotide sequence: TGCAGCGTTGAAGATACAACTAGCGGGGGGGATACGCAGTATTTT. Translated, it gives CSVEDTTSGGDTQYF.

This clone was seen a few times. This CDR3 reads CASSHSGTSTKGEQFF. The CDR3 bases are TGTGCCAGCAGCCACTCCGGGACTAGCACCAAGGGGGAGCAGTTCTTC. This chain joins TRBV4-2 and TRBJ2-1, with TRBD2 identical over 9 bases. Looked up from germline, CDR1 is LGHNA and CDR2 is YNFKEQ. The CDR3 is 16 residues long. Germline trimming cut 3 bases from V and 10 bases from J; bases unmatched to any gene: 13.

V and J are TRBV7-6 and TRBJ1-1; D call uncertain. Trimming shortened V by 4 bases and J by 2 bases, and 8 bases separated the two germline ends. This CDR3 contains 13 residues. Germline-derived CDR1 and CDR2 are SGHVS and FNYEAQ. CDR3 sequence reads: CASSSGQNTEAFF. The CDR3 region has the DNA TGTGCCAGCAGCTCGGGTCAAAACACTGAAGCTTTCTTT.